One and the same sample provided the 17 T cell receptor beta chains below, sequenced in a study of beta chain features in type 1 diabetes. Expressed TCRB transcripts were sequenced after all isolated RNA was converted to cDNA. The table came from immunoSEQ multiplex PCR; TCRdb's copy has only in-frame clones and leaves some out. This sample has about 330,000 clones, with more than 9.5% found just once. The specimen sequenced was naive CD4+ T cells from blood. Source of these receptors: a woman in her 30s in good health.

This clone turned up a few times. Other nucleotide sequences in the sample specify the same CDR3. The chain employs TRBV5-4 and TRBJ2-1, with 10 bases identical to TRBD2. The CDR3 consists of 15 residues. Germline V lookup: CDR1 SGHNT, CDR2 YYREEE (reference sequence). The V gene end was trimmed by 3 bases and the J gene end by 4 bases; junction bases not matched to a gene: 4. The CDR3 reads CASSSGLARYNEQFF. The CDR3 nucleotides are TGTGCCAGCAGCTCGGGACTAGCGCGATACAATGAGCAGTTCTTC.

CDR3 in DNA: TGTGCCAGCAGCCAAAAACGAGGCTATGAGCAGTTCTTC. Amino acids: CASSQKRGYEQFF. The chain links TRBV27 to TRBJ2-1, with no clear D. The CDR3 has 13 amino acids. Looked up from germline, CDR1 is MNHEY and CDR2 is SMNVEV (reference sequence). The V end lost 6 bases, the J end lost 8 bases, and 14 bases lay between the germline ends.

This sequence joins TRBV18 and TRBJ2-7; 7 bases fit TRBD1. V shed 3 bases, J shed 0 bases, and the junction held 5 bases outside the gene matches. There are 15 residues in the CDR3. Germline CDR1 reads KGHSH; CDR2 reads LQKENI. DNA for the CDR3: TGTGCCAGCTCACCGACAGGGTTAGTCTCCTACGAGCAGTACTTC. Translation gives CASSPTGLVSYEQYF.

CDR3 sequence: CASSPRASTDTQYF. In nucleotides, the CDR3 is TGTGCCAGCAGCCCGAGGGCCAGCACAGATACGCAGTATTTT. The V gene is TRBV7-2, the J gene TRBJ2-3; a possible D gene is TRBD2 (5 bases). Germline lookup yields CDR1 SGHTA and CDR2 FQGNSA. The CDR3 is made up of 14 amino acids. The germline V and J ends were trimmed by 5 bases and 0 bases, with 9 bases remaining between them. The full variable domain, in which reference TRBV7-2 and TRBJ2-3 provide the parts outside the CDR3, is GAGVSQSPSNKVTEKGKDVELRCDPISGHTALYWYRQSLGQGLEFLIYFQGNSAPDKSGLPSDRFSAERTGGSVSTLTIQRTQQEDSAVYLCASSPRASTDTQYFGPGTRLTVL.

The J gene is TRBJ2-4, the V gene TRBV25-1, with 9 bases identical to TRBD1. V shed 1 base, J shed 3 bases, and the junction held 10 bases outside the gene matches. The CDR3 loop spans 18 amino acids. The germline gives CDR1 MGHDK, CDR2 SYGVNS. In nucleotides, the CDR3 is TGTGCCAGCAGTGAATGGTCACAGGGGGCGTCGGGCAAAAACATTCAGTACTTC. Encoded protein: CASSEWSQGASGKNIQYF. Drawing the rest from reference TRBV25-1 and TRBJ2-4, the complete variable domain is EADIYQTPRYLVIGTGKKITLECSQTMGHDKMYWYQQDPGMELHLIHYSYGVNSTEKGDLSSESTVSRIRTEHFPLTLESARPSHTSQYLCASSEWSQGASGKNIQYFGAGTRLSVL.

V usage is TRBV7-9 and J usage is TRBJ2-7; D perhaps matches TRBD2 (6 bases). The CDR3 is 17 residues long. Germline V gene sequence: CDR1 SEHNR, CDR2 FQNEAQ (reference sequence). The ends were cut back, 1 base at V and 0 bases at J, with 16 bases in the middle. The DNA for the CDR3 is TGTGCCAGCAGCTTAGTGGCGTCAGCGGGCAGCTCCTACGAGCAGTACTTC. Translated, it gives CASSLVASAGSSYEQYF.

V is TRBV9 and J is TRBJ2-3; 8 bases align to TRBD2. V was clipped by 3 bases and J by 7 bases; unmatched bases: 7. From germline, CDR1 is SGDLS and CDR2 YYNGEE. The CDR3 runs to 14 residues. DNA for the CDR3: TGTGCCAGCAGCGAACTAGCGGTCGAGAATACGCAGTATTTT. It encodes CASSELAVENTQYF.

Here the CDR3 DNA reads TGTGCCAGCAGCCGTACGGGACTAGCGGGAGAGAACACCGGGGAGCTGTTTTTT. This gives the protein CASSRTGLAGENTGELFF. The chain is built from TRBV5-4 and TRBJ2-2, with TRBD2 matching 14 bases. The CDR3 has 18 residues. Germline-derived CDR1 and CDR2 are SGHNT and YYREEE (reference sequence). J gave up 1 base and V 4 bases, and 6 bases lay outside the gene matches.

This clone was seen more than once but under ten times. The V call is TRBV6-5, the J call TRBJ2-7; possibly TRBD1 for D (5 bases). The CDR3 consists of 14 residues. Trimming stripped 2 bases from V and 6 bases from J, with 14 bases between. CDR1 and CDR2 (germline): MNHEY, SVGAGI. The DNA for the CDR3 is TGTGCCAGCAGTTACAGGGGTTTGAGCCTCGAGCAGTACTTC. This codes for CASSYRGLSLEQYF.

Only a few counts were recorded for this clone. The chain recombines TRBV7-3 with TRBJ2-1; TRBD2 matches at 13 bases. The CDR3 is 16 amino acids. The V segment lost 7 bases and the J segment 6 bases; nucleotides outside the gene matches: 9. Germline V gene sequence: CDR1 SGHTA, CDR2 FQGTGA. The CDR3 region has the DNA TGTGCCAGCACCCCGGCCGGGACTAGCGGGATCAATGAGCAGTTCTTC. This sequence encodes CASTPAGTSGINEQFF.

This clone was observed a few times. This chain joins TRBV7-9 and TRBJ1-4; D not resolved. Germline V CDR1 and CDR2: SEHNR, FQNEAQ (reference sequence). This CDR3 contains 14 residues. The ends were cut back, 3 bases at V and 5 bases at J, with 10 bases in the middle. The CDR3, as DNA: TGTGCCAGCAGCTTCAGGCCGAGCAATGAAAAACTGTTTTTT. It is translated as CASSFRPSNEKLFF.

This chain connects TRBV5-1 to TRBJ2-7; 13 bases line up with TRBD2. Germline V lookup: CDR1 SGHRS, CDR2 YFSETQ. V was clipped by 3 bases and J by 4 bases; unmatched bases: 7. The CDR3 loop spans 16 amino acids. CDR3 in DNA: TGCGCCAGCAGCTCGTGGACTAGCGGGAGCAAGTACGAGCAGTACTTC. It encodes CASSSWTSGSKYEQYF.

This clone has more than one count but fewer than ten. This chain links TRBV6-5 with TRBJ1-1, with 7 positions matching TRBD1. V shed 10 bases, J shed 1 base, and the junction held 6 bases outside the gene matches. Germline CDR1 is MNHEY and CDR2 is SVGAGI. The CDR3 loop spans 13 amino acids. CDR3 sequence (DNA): TGTGCCATACGAACAGGGGCGAACACTGAAGCTTTCTTT. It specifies CAIRTGANTEAFF.

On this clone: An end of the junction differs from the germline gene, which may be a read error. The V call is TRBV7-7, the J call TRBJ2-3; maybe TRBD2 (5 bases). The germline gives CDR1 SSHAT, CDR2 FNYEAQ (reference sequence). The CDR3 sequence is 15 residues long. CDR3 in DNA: TGTGCTAGCAGCCCCCTTCGGACTGCTACAGATACGCAGTATTTT. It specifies CASSPLRTATDTQYF.

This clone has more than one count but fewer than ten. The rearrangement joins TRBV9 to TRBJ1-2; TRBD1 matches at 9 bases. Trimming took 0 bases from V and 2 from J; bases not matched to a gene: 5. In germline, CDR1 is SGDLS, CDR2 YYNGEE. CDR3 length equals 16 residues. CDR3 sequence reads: CASSVGGQGRNYGYTF. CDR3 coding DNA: TGTGCCAGCAGCGTAGGGGGACAGGGCCGGAACTATGGCTACACCTTC.

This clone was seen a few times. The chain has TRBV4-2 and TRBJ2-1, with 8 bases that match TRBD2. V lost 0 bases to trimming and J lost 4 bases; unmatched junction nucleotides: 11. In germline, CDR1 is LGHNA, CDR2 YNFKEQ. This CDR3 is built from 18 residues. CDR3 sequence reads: CASSQDGGALIPYNEQFF. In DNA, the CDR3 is TGTGCCAGCAGCCAAGACGGGGGGGCCTTAATCCCTTACAATGAGCAGTTCTTC.

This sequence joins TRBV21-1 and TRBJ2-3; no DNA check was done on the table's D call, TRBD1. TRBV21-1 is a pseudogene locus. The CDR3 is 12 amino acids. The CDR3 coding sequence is TGTGCCAGCAACCCAAGGGGAGATACGCAGTATTTT. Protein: CASNPRGDTQYF.